A selection of T cell receptor beta chains follows, all from one sample in a study of cytomegalovirus exposure and HLA in healthy donors. The repertoire was sequenced with immunoSEQ multiplex PCR; TCRdb's copy has only in-frame clones and lacks some. The table records 100,000 to 150,000 clones, 60% to 85% of them present only once. Sample: PBMCs. The receptors derive from a man aged 30-40 years in good health and CMV-seronegative. CDR3s include the opening cysteine and the closing phenylalanine or tryptophan. A D gene is named only where the DNA matches it firmly. Not every row has a clone size; where given, it reads once, few, many or a size class.

d_gene | abundance | j_gene | v_gene | CDR3aa | CDR3nt
NA | NA | TRBJ1-2 | TRBV5-6 | CASSLRGGGSYGYTF | TGTGCCAGCAGCTTGAGGGGGGGAGGAAGCTATGGCTACACCTTC
TRBD1 | NA | TRBJ2-7 | TRBV6-1 | CASRRQGAAYEQYF | TGTGCCAGCAGAAGACAGGGGGCGGCCTACGAGCAGTACTTC
NA | NA | TRBJ1-1 | TRBV9 | CASSVVTDTEAFF | TGTGCCAGCAGCGTAGTGACAGACACTGAAGCTTTCTTT
NA | NA | TRBJ1-4 | TRBV28 | CASSLRESANEKLFF | TGTGCCAGCAGTTTAAGAGAATCCGCTAATGAAAAACTGTTTTTT
NA | medium-sized | TRBJ2-2 | TRBV5-1 | CASSLGVLNTGELFF | TGCGCCAGCAGCTTGGGTGTACTAAACACCGGGGAGCTGTTTTTT
NA | NA | TRBJ1-5 | TRBV30 | CAWSVPWGLNQPQHF | TGTGCCTGGAGTGTTCCCTGGGGACTCAATCAGCCCCAGCATTTT
NA | NA | TRBJ1-6 | TRBV5-4 | CASSPLGGLNNSPLHF | TGTGCCAGCAGCCCGCTCGGGGGGCTGAATAATTCACCCCTCCACTTT
NA | NA | TRBJ1-4 | TRBV5-1 | CASSLGTGDHEKLFF | TGCGCCAGCAGCCTCGGTACAGGTGATCATGAAAAACTGTTTTTT
NA | NA | TRBJ2-1 | TRBV19 | CASSLIGTGNMNEQFF | TGTGCCAGTAGTCTCATCGGAACAGGGAATATGAATGAGCAGTTCTTC
TRBD1 | NA | TRBJ1-4 | TRBV2 | CASILTGVANEKLFF | TGTGCCAGCATCCTTACAGGGGTGGCTAATGAAAAACTGTTTTTT
NA | NA | TRBJ2-2 | TRBV9 | CASRSSSSGTGELFF | TGTGCCAGCAGGAGTTCTAGCTCAGGCACCGGGGAGCTGTTTTTT